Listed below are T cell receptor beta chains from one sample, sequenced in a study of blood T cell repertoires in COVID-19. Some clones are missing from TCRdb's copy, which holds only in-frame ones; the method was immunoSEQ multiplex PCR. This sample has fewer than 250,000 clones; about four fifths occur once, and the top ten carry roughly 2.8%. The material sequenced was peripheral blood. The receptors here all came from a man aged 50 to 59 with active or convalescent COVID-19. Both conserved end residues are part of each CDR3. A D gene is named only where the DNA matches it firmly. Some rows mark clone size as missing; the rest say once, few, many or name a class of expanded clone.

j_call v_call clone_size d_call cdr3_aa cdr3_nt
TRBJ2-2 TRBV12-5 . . CASGTGTGELFF TGTGCTAGTGGTACCGGGACAGGGGAGCTGTTTTTT
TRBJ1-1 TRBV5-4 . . CASSLGQAGEAFF TGTGCCAGCAGCTTGGGACAGGCTGGGGAAGCTTTCTTT
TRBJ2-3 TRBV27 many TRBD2 CASSFISGRRDTQYF TGTGCCAGCAGTTTTATTAGCGGGAGAAGAGATACGCAGTATTTT
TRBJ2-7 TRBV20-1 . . CSARDSPKQYF TGCAGTGCTAGAGATTCCCCCAAGCAGTACTTC
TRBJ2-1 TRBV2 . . CATKPGTSNEQFF TGTGCTACCAAACCCGGGACTTCCAATGAGCAGTTCTTC
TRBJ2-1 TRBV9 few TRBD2 CASSVASGIGNEQFF TGTGCCAGCAGCGTAGCTAGCGGGATCGGCAATGAGCAGTTCTTC
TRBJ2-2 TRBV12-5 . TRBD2 CASGLPTSGGNTGELFF TGTGCTAGTGGTTTGCCAACTAGCGGGGGGAACACCGGGGAGCTGTTTTTT
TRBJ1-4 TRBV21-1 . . CASSRGRFKRVTVKLFF TGTGCCAGCAGCCGGGGGAGGTTTAAACGGGTAACTGTAAAACTGTTTTTT
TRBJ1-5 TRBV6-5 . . CASSSRSGGNQPQHF TGTGCCAGCAGTTCCCGGTCCGGGGGCAATCAGCCCCAGCATTTT
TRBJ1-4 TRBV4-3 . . CASSQGVRERLNEKLFF TGCGCCAGCAGCCAAGGAGTCCGGGAGAGACTTAATGAAAAACTGTTTTTT
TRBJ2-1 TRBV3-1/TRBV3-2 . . CASSYRTQVQFF TGTGCCAGCAGCTACAGAACTCAGGTGCAGTTCTTC
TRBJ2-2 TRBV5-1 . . CASSSIGSSSTGELFF TGCGCCAGCAGCTCCATAGGCTCTAGTAGCACCGGGGAGCTGTTTTTT
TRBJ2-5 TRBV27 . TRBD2 CASSLLGGRRQETQYF TGTGCCAGCAGTTTATTGGGCGGGAGGAGGCAAGAGACCCAGTACTTC
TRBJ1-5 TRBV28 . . CASSFRIRGNQPQHF TGTGCCAGCAGTTTCCGCATCAGGGGCAATCAGCCCCAGCATTTT
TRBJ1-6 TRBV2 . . CASSEDYSYNSPLHF TGTGCCAGCAGTGAAGATTACTCCTATAATTCACCCCTCCACTTT
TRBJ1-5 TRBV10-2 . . CASRGASNQPQHF TGCGCCAGCAGAGGGGCTTCTAATCAGCCCCAGCATTTT
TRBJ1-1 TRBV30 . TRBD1 CAWSVGGRFGYENTEAFF TGTGCCTGGAGTGTAGGGGGCCGTTTTGGATATGAAAACACTGAAGCTTTCTTT
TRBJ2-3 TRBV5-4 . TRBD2 CASSSGTSGRVTDTQYF TGTGCCAGCAGCTCGGGGACTAGCGGGAGAGTCACAGATACGCAGTATTTT
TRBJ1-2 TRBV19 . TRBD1 CASSGGATGATTGYGYTF TGTGCCAGTAGTGGAGGGGCAACAGGGGCAACGACAGGCTATGGCTACACCTTC
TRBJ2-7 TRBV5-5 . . CASSWAGPYEQYF TGTGCCAGCAGCTGGGCGGGCCCTTACGAGCAGTACTTC
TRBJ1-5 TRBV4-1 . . CASSQELARAGQPQHF TGCGCCAGCAGCCAAGAATTAGCGCGGGCGGGTCAGCCCCAGCATTTT
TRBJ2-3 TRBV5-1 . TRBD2 CASSLAPSGSQTQYF TGCGCCAGCAGCTTGGCCCCCAGCGGGAGCCAAACGCAGTATTTT
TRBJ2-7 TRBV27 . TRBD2 CASSPSTSGYSYEQYF TGTGCCAGCAGTCCGTCGACTAGCGGATACTCCTACGAGCAGTACTTC
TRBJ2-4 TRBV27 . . CASTSPGSLAKNIQYF TGTGCCAGCACCTCACCAGGCAGCCTAGCCAAAAACATTCAGTACTTC
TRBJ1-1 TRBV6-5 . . CASSYGPLNTEAFF TGTGCCAGCAGTTACGGCCCGTTGAACACTGAAGCTTTCTTT
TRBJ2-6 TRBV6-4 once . CASSALGSYSGANVLTF TGTGCCAGCAGTGCCCTGGGCAGCTACTCTGGGGCCAACGTCCTGACTTTC
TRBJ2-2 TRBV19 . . CASSLPGMAGELFF TGTGCCAGTAGTCTCCCGGGGATGGCCGGGGAGCTGTTTTTT
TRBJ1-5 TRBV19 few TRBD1 CASSPTGDSNQPQHF TGTGCCAGTAGTCCTACAGGGGATAGCAATCAGCCCCAGCATTTT
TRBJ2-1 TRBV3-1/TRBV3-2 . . CASSLESSRVSNNEQFF TGTGCCAGCAGCCTAGAAAGTTCCCGGGTCTCCAACAATGAGCAGTTCTTC
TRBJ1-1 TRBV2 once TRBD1 CASRAGQGLTEAFF TGTGCCAGCAGGGCTGGACAGGGTTTGACTGAAGCTTTCTTT
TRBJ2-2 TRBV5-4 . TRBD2 CASSLEPGGLGGELFF TGTGCCAGCAGCCTCGAACCGGGAGGGCTAGGCGGGGAGCTGTTTTTT
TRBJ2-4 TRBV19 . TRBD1 CASSISGGAKNIQYF TGTGCCAGTAGTATTTCAGGGGGCGCCAAAAACATTCAGTACTTC
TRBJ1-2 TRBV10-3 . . CAISEGQGRWYGYTF TGTGCCATCAGTGAAGGGCAGGGAAGATGGTATGGCTACACCTTC
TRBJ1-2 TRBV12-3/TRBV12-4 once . CASSLAGGGGYTF TGTGCCAGCAGCCTGGCGGGGGGAGGTGGCTACACCTTC
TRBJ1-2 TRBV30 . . CAWSLRRDSYGYTF TGTGCCTGGAGCCTCAGAAGAGACTCTTATGGCTACACCTTC
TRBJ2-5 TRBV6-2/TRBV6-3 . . CASSRQQETQYF TGTGCCAGCAGCCGACAGCAAGAGACCCAGTACTTC
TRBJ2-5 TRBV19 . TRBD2 CASSTLAGGAETQYF TGTGCCAGTAGTACCCTAGCGGGAGGGGCAGAGACCCAGTACTTC
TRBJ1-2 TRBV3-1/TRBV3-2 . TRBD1 CASSQTGGLGYTF TGTGCCAGCAGCCAAACAGGGGGTCTTGGCTACACCTTC
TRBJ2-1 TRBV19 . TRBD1 CASSLGQGWVNEQFF TGTGCCAGTAGTCTGGGACAGGGGTGGGTAAATGAGCAGTTCTTC
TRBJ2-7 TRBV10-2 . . CASTKGAYEQYF TGCGCCAGCACTAAAGGGGCCTACGAGCAGTACTTC
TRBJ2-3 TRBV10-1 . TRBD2 CASSELSGGTFTDTQYF TGCGCCAGCAGTGAGCTGAGCGGGGGTACCTTCACAGATACGCAGTATTTT
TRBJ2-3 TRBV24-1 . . CATSDFVGQGMADTQYF TGTGCCACCAGTGATTTTGTAGGGCAGGGCATGGCAGATACGCAGTATTTT
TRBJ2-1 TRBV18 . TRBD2 CASSPAGGLSNEQFF TGTGCCAGCTCACCAGCGGGGGGGCTGAGTAATGAGCAGTTCTTC
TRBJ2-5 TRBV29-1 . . CSVEYGSQETQYF TGCAGCGTTGAATACGGGAGCCAAGAGACCCAGTACTTC
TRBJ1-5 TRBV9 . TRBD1 CASSPDRAGGPQHF TGTGCCAGCAGCCCGGACAGGGCTGGGGGGCCCCAGCATTTT